These T cell receptor beta chains were read from a single sample in a study of T cells in Graves' hyperthyroidism and ophthalmopathy. One entry per CDR3 protein, called by TCRdb with MiXCR from the multiplex PCR reads. The profile shows 640,000 or so distinct CDR3 sequences, 13% to 15% of them singletons. Material: blood. These receptors all stem from a woman between 18 and 29 years old with Graves' ophthalmopathy. CDR3s include the opening cysteine and the closing phenylalanine or tryptophan. D genes are given only for firm matches. Where a row states a size, it is once, few, many or the class of an expanded clone; other rows omit it.

v_call,clone_size,d_call,j_call,cdr3_nt,cdr3_aa
TRBV2,many,TRBD1,TRBJ1-1,TGTGCCAGCAGACAGGGGACGAAGAACACTGAAGCTTTCTTT,CASRQGTKNTEAFF
TRBV19,-,-,TRBJ2-3,TGTGCCAGTAGTCCGTGTGGATCCAGGGATACGCAGTATTTT,CASSPCGSRDTQYF
TRBV20-1,-,TRBD2,TRBJ2-7,TGCAGTGCTTGGACTAGAGAGGACGAGCAGTACTTC,CSAWTREDEQYF
TRBV28,-,TRBD2,TRBJ2-7,TGTGCCAGCAGTTCATTCGGGACTAGCGGGAGTTCCTACGAGCAGTACTTC,CASSSFGTSGSSYEQYF
TRBV9,few,-,TRBJ1-1,TGTGCCAGCAGCGTAGATAGTGTGAACACTGAAGCTTTCTTT,CASSVDSVNTEAFF
TRBV20-1,few,-,TRBJ1-6,TGCAGTGCTAGAGATATCAGGGAATATAATTCACCCCTCCACTTT,CSARDIREYNSPLHF
TRBV11-3,many,-,TRBJ2-1,TGTGCCAGCAGCTTAGGGCTATCCAGCTCCTACAATGAGCAGTTCTTC,CASSLGLSSSYNEQFF
TRBV6-1,-,TRBD1,TRBJ2-7,TGTGCCAGCTCCGATTTCCGGGACAGAGTTACGGGGCAGTACTTC,CASSDFRDRVTGQYF
TRBV12-3/TRBV12-4,many,-,TRBJ2-3,TGTGCCAGCAGTTTAAGGGGACCTAGCACAGATACGCAGTATTTT,CASSLRGPSTDTQYF
TRBV5-6,many,TRBD2,TRBJ2-7,TGTGCCAGCAGTCCGGATCCCGGGGGGTACGAGCAGTACTTC,CASSPDPGGYEQYF
TRBV4-2,few,-,TRBJ1-2,TGTGCCAGCAGCCAAGATGTATCAGACCTTCGTTGGGGCTACACCTTC,CASSQDVSDLRWGYTF
TRBV12-5,few,TRBD1,TRBJ2-5,TGTGCTAGTGGTTCCCCCGGGACAGTAAAGACCCAGTACTTC,CASGSPGTVKTQYF
TRBV7-9,few,-,TRBJ2-5,TGTGCCAGCAGCTTTGAAACAGATCAAGAGACCCAGTACTTC,CASSFETDQETQYF
TRBV20-1,many,TRBD1,TRBJ2-7,TGCAGTGCTAGAGATCCAGGGGGCTACGAGCAGTACTTC,CSARDPGGYEQYF
TRBV24-1,many,TRBD1,TRBJ1-5,TGTGCCACCAGTGATCCTACCCGGGACAGGGGGCGGATTCAGCCCCAGCATTTT,CATSDPTRDRGRIQPQHF
TRBV9,-,-,TRBJ1-3,TGTGCCAACAGCGAGGGGGGAACAGGGAGCGGACTAAACACCATATATTTT,CANSEGGTGSGLNTIYF
TRBV10-3,many,TRBD1,TRBJ1-2,TGTGCCATCAGGACAGGGAGCACTAACTATGGCTACACCTTC,CAIRTGSTNYGYTF
TRBV7-8,many,-,TRBJ1-6,TGTGCCAGCAGCTTAGGGTCGGGGGCAGGGTCACCCCTCCACTTT,CASSLGSGAGSPLHF
TRBV7-3,many,-,TRBJ2-1,TGTGCCAGCAGCTTCGGCCCTCCCGATTACAATGAGCAGTTCTTC,CASSFGPPDYNEQFF
TRBV30,many,-,TRBJ1-1,TGTGCCTGGAGTCCCCTCCGGGAGGGGACTGAAGCTTTCTTT,CAWSPLREGTEAFF
TRBV11-2,-,TRBD2,TRBJ2-2,TGTGCCAGCAGCTCCCCACCTAGCGGGAGTAGTTACACCGGGGAGCTGTTTTTT,CASSSPPSGSSYTGELFF
TRBV15,-,-,TRBJ1-6,TGTGCCACCAGCAGAGCAAGAACATATAATTCACCCCTCCACTTT,CATSRARTYNSPLHF
TRBV19,once,-,TRBJ1-2,TGTGCCAGTGGGGCCCCAGGCTACACCTTC,CASGAPGYTF
TRBV4-2,few,-,TRBJ2-3,TGTGCCAGCAGCCAGGATTTAGCCCCAGATACGCAGTATTTT,CASSQDLAPDTQYF
TRBV12-5,few,-,TRBJ1-1,TGTGCTAGTGGTTTGGTACGCGGGGCTGAAGCTTTCTTT,CASGLVRGAEAFF
TRBV20-1,many,TRBD2,TRBJ2-1,TGCAGTGCTTCCCTAGCGGTTTCGTACAATGAGCAGTTCTTC,CSASLAVSYNEQFF
TRBV7-6,few,TRBD2,TRBJ2-1,TGTGCCAGCAGCTTAGTGGTGGCTAGCGGGAAGGGTGAGCAGTTCTTC,CASSLVVASGKGEQFF
TRBV3-1,many,-,TRBJ2-2,TGTGCCAGCAGCCACAGCACCGGGGAGCTGTTTTTT,CASSHSTGELFF
TRBV7-6,few,-,TRBJ2-1,TGTGCCAGCAGCTTACGACCGGCGGTGCTCGGCAATGAGCAGTTCTTC,CASSLRPAVLGNEQFF
TRBV27,many,TRBD2,TRBJ2-7,TGTGCCAGCAGTTTAGAACTAGCGGATACCTACGAGCAGTACTTC,CASSLELADTYEQYF
TRBV13,few,TRBD1,TRBJ2-2,TGTGCCAGCAGCTCGTCTAGACAGGGGTTGGGCACCGGGGAGCTGTTTTTT,CASSSSRQGLGTGELFF
TRBV12-3/TRBV12-4,many,-,TRBJ1-1,TGTGCCAGCACCATTTGGGGGGTGGGCCCGCCGAACACTGAAGCTTTCTTT,CASTIWGVGPPNTEAFF
TRBV30,many,TRBD2,TRBJ2-1,TGTGCCCTCACTCTCGGGAAGGTGTCTAGCGGGAGGTACAATGAGCAGTTCTTC,CALTLGKVSSGRYNEQFF
TRBV20-1,many,TRBD2,TRBJ2-7,TGCAGTGCCTCCCTCCATATCTCCGGGACTAGCGGGATATTGTACGAGCAGTACTTC,CSASLHISGTSGILYEQYF
TRBV2,many,TRBD1,TRBJ1-2,TGTGCCAGCAGCCTAGACAGGGGCCGGGATGGCTACACCTTC,CASSLDRGRDGYTF
TRBV7-9,many,-,TRBJ1-5,TGTGCCAGCAGCTTAGACAGTTTCAATCAGCCCCAGCATTTT,CASSLDSFNQPQHF
TRBV6-2/TRBV6-3,many,TRBD1,TRBJ1-1,TGTGCCAGCAGTTACCCTGATACAGAGACAGGGCAGCTAGTTATGAACACTGAAGCTTTCTTT,CASSYPDTETGQLVMNTEAFF
TRBV28,many,-,TRBJ2-2,TGTGCCAGCACAAGCATGAGGGACACCGGGGAGCTGTTTTTT,CASTSMRDTGELFF
TRBV4-1,many,-,TRBJ1-1,TGCGCCAGCAGCCAAGTTCGGACATTGAACACTGAAGCTTTCTTT,CASSQVRTLNTEAFF
TRBV20-1,many,TRBD1,TRBJ1-2,TGCAGTGCTACCCCAGGGGGAAACTATGGCTACACCTTC,CSATPGGNYGYTF
TRBV18,few,TRBD2,TRBJ2-1,TGTGCCAGCTCACCACCGGTGGGGACTAGCGGGGGAGATGAGCAGTTCTTC,CASSPPVGTSGGDEQFF
TRBV30,-,-,TRBJ2-1,TGTGCCTGGAGTATGGGACGGGCCTCCTACAATGAGCAGTTCTTC,CAWSMGRASYNEQFF
TRBV7-2,-,-,TRBJ1-3,TGTGCCAGCAGCTTAACTTTTGGGCCTCCGGGAAACACCATATATTTT,CASSLTFGPPGNTIYF
TRBV11-2,-,TRBD2,TRBJ2-1,TGTGCCAGCAGCTTAGTCGTGACTAGCGGGGGCAATGAGCAGTTCTTC,CASSLVVTSGGNEQFF
TRBV7-9,few,-,TRBJ1-6,TGTGCCAGCGCGATATATAAGGGATCCTATAATTCACCCCTCCACTTT,CASAIYKGSYNSPLHF
TRBV9,-,TRBD2,TRBJ2-1,TGTGCCAGCAGCGTACGTCCCGGGACTAGCGGAGCCCGCTACAATGAGCAGTTCTTC,CASSVRPGTSGARYNEQFF
TRBV6-9,few,TRBD2,TRBJ2-7,TGTGCCAGCAGTTACAACTCAGCGGGAGAGGCCTACGAGCAGTACTTC,CASSYNSAGEAYEQYF
TRBV7-9,few,-,TRBJ2-7,TGTGCCAGCAGCTGGCTGACTAGGGGTGGACTCTACGAGCAGTACTTC,CASSWLTRGGLYEQYF
TRBV11-2,many,-,TRBJ2-1,TGTGCCAGCAGCTCGCTCAGGGGTGAGGTTGAGCAGTTCTTC,CASSSLRGEVEQFF